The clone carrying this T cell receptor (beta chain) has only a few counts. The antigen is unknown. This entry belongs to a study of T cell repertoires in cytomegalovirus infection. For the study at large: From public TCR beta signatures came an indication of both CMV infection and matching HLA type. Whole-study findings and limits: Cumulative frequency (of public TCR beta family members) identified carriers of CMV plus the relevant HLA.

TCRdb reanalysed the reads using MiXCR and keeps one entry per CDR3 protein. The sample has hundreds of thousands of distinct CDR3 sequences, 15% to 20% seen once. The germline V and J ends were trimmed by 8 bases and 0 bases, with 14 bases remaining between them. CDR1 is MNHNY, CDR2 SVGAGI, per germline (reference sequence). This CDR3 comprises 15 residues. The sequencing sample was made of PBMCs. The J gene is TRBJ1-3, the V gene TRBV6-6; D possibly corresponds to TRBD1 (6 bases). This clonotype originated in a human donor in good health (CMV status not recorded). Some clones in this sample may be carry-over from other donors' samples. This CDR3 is CASDEDSDSGNTIYF. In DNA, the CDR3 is TGTGCCAGCGATGAGGACAGTGACTCTGGAAACACCATATATTTT.